The following is a TCR beta chain sequence with its context. This table comes from immunoSEQ multiplex PCR, and its TCRdb copy is limited to in-frame clones, with some not included. Of 45,000 to 65,000 clones listed, 65% to 85% are singletons. The data originate from a study of blood T cell repertoires in COVID-19. The CDR3 runs to 15 residues. The V and J ends lost 6 bases and 0 bases respectively, with 9 bases between them. Germline CDR1 and CDR2: MNHEY and SVGAGI. The receptor was isolated from a middle-aged man with acute or convalescent COVID-19. The rearrangement uses TRBV6-5 and TRBJ1-6, with D hard to call. The sample taken for sequencing was peripheral blood. This chain's CDR3 is CASSLRSSYNSPLHF. Written as DNA, the CDR3 is TGTGCCAGCAGCTTAAGGAGCTCCTATAATTCACCCCTCCACTTT.